This T cell receptor beta chain was recovered during a study of T cells in Graves' hyperthyroidism and ophthalmopathy. Concerning this clonotype: Its antigen is unidentified.

Findings of the study overall: Peripheral blood also featured most of the thyroid clonotypes expanded above 0.001.

There were TCR beta CDR3 regions amplified from RNA transcripts. HTBI primers were used for first-round RT-PCR of the TCR CDR3. Via MiXCR, TCRdb re-called the multiplex PCR reads, giving one row per CDR3 protein. The sample gives a few hundred thousand distinct CDR3 sequences, 14% of which show up once; approximately 15% is in the top ten. The authors deemed Graves' hyperthyroidism stable absent ophthalmopathy progression within 18 months. Based on clinical symptoms, serum thyroxine and TRAb, thyroid ultrasound and orbital computed tomography, diagnoses were reached. The CDR3 loop spans 14 amino acids. V shed 5 bases and J 0 bases; nucleotides not matched to a gene: 0. Germline CDR1 reads LNHNV; CDR2 reads YYDKDF (reference sequence).

Sequencing was carried out using blood. The chain carries TRBV15 and TRBJ1-3; 8 bases line up with TRBD1. This clonotype was sampled from a middle-aged woman with Graves' hyperthyroidism. DNA of the CDR3: TGTGCCACCAGCGACAGGGGCTCTGGAAACACCATATATTTT. Amino acids: CATSDRGSGNTIYF.